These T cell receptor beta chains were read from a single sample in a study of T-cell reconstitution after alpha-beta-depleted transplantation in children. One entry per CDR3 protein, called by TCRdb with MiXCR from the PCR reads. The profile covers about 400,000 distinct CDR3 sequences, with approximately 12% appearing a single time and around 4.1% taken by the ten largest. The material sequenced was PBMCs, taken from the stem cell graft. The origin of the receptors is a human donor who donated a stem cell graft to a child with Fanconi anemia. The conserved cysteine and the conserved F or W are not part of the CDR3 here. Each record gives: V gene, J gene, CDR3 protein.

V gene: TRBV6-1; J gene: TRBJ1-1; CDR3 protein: ASSELDDRFSM
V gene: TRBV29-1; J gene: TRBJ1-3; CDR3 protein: SVEVSGDAIY
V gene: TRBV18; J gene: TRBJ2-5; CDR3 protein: ASSESGGPSQETQY
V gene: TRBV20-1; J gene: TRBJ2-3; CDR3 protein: SARRTSGNTDTQY
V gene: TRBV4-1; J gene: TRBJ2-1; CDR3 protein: ASSQDSRRVADVYNEQF
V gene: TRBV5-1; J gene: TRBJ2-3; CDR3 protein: ASSIGRSTDTQY
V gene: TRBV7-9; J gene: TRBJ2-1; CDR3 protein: ASSSGQTYNEQF
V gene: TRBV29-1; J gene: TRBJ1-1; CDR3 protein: SVEEQRNTEAF
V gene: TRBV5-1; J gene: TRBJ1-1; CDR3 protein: ASSLQGGNTEPF
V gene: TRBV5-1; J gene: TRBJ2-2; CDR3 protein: ASSLGGTARTGELF
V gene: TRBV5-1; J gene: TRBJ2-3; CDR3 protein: ASSLDGAGDTQY
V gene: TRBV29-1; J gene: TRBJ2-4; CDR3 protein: SVSDDEILAKNIQY
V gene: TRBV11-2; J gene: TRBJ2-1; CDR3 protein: ASSLPGGGEQF
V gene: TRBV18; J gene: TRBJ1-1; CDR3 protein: ASSSGTNTEAF
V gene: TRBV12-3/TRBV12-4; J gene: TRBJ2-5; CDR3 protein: ASSSRQGPRGETQY
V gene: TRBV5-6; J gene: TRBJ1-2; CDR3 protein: ASSYLGFLEGYT
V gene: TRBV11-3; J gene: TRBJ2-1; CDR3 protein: ASSLVRSGSLSYNEQF
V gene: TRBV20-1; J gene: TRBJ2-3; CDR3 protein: SASSGGNPSTDTQY
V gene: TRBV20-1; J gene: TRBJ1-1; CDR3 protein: SAAGFGGTEAF
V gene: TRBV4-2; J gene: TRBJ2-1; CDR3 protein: ASSRAGQGDNEQF
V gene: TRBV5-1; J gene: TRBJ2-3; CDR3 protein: ASSLQDGPLRGTDTQY
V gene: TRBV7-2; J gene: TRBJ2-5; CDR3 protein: ASSLPQLAGGDPPKETQY
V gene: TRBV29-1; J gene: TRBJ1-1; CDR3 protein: SVTGATEAF
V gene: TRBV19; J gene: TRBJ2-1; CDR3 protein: ASSIGGQGGEQF
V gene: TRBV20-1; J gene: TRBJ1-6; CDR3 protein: SASGGGGFINSPLH
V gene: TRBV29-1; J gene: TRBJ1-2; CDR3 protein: SLGGIDGYT
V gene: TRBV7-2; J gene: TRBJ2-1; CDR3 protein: ASSSKRGDYNEQF
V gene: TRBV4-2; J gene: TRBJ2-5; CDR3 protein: ASSQGGQTLGETQY
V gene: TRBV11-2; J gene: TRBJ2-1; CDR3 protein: ASSIQQGHEQF
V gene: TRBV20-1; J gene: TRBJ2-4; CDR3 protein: SALKRGGRNIQY
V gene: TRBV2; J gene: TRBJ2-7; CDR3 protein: ASSGDSGWT
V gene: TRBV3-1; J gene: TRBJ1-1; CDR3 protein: ASSQWGKRAF
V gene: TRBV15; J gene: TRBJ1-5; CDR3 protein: ATSRRYSNQPQH
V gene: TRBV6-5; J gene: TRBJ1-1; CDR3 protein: ASSYSGLPEAF
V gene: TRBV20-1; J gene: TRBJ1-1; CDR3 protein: SAFGGDQNTEAF
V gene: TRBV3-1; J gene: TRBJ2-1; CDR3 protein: ASSHEAGGDNEQF
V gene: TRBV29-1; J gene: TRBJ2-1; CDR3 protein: SVEGMTGGGPNEQF
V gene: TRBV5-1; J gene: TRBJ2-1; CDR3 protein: ASSLDPSHNEQF
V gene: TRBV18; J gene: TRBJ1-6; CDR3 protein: ASSPVGGDSPLH
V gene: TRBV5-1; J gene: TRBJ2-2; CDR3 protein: ASSSLLAGARELF
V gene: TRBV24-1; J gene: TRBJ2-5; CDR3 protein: ATSVSGTGMETQY
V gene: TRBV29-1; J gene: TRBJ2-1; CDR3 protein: SVGQTYNEQF
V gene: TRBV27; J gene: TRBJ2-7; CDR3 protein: ASSFSSGSYEQY
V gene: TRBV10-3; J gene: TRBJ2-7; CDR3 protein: AIRTGDSREQY
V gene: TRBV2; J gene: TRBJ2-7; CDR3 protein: ASSIDGTYEQY
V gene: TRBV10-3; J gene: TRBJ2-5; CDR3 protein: AIRPQGKETQY
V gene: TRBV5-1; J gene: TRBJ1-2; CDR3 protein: ASSFGQGGYT
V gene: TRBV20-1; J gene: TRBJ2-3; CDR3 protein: SARGSSGGSTDTQY
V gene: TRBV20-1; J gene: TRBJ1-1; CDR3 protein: SARDRRGQPEAF
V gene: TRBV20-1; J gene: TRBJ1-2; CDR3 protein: SAPGEGYGYT